This passage covers 21 T cell receptor beta chains from one sample sequenced in a study of cytomegalovirus exposure and HLA in healthy donors. The PCR made use of 60 Vbeta and 13 Jbeta primers. Some clones are missing from TCRdb's copy, which holds only in-frame ones; the method was immunoSEQ multiplex PCR. This sample yields more than 60,000 clones, of which about 76% are seen a single time; around 3.3% belongs to the top ten. Sequencing was done on a sample of PBMCs. The source is a man younger than 35 in good health and CMV-seronegative.

The V gene is TRBV7-2, the J gene TRBJ2-1, with 7 bases that match TRBD2. The trim removed 5 bases at V and 4 bases at J, leaving 5 bases unmatched. The CDR3 loop spans 14 amino acids. Germline CDR1 reads SGHTA; CDR2 reads FQGNSA. CDR3 nucleotides: TGTGCCAGCAGCCGGGGCGGGGGATACAATGAGCAGTTCTTC. It encodes CASSRGGGYNEQFF.

V is TRBV6-5 and J is TRBJ2-5, with TRBD1 matching over 7 bases. This CDR3 spans 15 amino acids. Losses at the gene ends were 4 bases for V and 2 bases for J; bases not matched to a gene: 7. Germline V gene sequence: CDR1 MNHEY, CDR2 SVGAGI. This chain's CDR3 is CASSSRDSYQETQYF. The DNA for the CDR3 is TGTGCCAGCAGTTCCCGGGACAGCTATCAAGAGACCCAGTACTTC.

This clone has only one observation. The rearrangement joins TRBV19 to TRBJ1-1; 7 bases match TRBD1. V shed 5 bases and J 1 base; nucleotides not matched to a gene: 7. The CDR3 is 15 residues long. Germline V gives CDR1 LNHDA, CDR2 SQIVND (reference sequence). The CDR3 nucleotides are TGTGCCAGTAGTTCCCCCCGGGACAGGAACACTGAAGCTTTCTTT. It translates to CASSSPRDRNTEAFF.

This chain joins TRBV7-8 and TRBJ2-1; 8 bases fit TRBD2. J lost 1 base, V lost 4 bases, and 9 bases had no gene match. The CDR3 is made up of 17 amino acids. Germline CDR1 and CDR2: SGHVS and FQNEAQ. CDR3 residues: CASSSGVAGRSYNEQFF. CDR3 nucleotides: TGTGCCAGCAGCTCCGGGGTAGCGGGGCGATCCTACAATGAGCAGTTCTTC.

The V and J genes are TRBV6-5 and TRBJ2-1; TRBD1 matches 7 bases. Germline V gene data show CDR1 as MNHEY and CDR2 as SVGAGI. V lost 5 bases, J lost 2 bases, and 6 bases stayed unmatched. The CDR3 covers 15 residues. The CDR3 protein is CASSPTGNPYNEQFF. The CDR3 bases are TGTGCCAGCAGTCCGACAGGGAATCCCTACAATGAGCAGTTCTTC.

This clone appeared once. This chain links TRBV4-1 with TRBJ2-7; D unclear. The germline CDR1 and CDR2 sequences are MGHRA and YSYEKL. The CDR3 loop spans 12 amino acids. Deletions cut 0 bases from V and 7 bases from J, with 7 bases between. The CDR3 DNA reads as TGCGCCAGCAGCCAAGATGGGCGGGAGCAGTACGTC. As protein: CASSQDGREQYV.

The CDR3 nucleotides are TGCAGCGAACTAGCGTTCGAAGAGACCCAGTACTTC. This codes for CSELAFEETQYF. The V and J genes are TRBV29-1 and TRBJ2-5, with 7 bases lining up with TRBD2. Trimming took 7 bases from V and 3 from J; bases not matched to a gene: 5. The CDR3 loop spans 12 amino acids. The germline CDR1 and CDR2 sequences are SQVTM and ANQGSEA.

J is TRBJ2-7 and V is TRBV28; TRBD1 matches at 7 bases. V trimming: 2 bases; J trimming: 0 bases; junction bases outside the gene matches: 4. The CDR3 covers 15 residues. Germline assignment: CDR1 MDHEN and CDR2 SYDVKM. DNA of the CDR3: TGTGCCAGCAGTTTAGGAACAGGGGCCTCCTACGAGCAGTACTTC. Its protein is CASSLGTGASYEQYF.

The chain links TRBV30 to TRBJ1-2; D is ambiguous. Trimming cost V 2 bases and J 7 bases, with 17 bases left between them. CDR1 is GTSNPN and CDR2 is SVGIG in the germline V gene (reference sequence). This CDR3 is 14 amino acids long. CDR3 nucleotide sequence: TGTGCCTGGAGTCGGAGAGGAATGGAAGCTGGCTACACCTTC. Its translation is CAWSRRGMEAGYTF.

The rearrangement joins TRBV11-1 to TRBJ2-5, with 8 bases lining up with TRBD2. This CDR3 has 16 residues. Trimming took 3 bases from V and 2 from J; bases not matched to a gene: 8. The germline V gene encodes CDR1 SGHAT and CDR2 FQDESV (reference sequence). The CDR3 protein is CASSLWRGVSQETQYF. The CDR3 bases are TGTGCCAGCAGCTTGTGGCGGGGGGTCTCACAAGAGACCCAGTACTTC.

Here the CDR3 reads CASTDRTGSNQPQHF. CDR3 DNA sequence: TGTGCCAGTACGGACCGGACAGGGAGCAATCAGCCCCAGCATTTT. The rearrangement links TRBV19 to TRBJ1-5, with TRBD1 matching over 8 bases. V was clipped by 7 bases and J by 1 base; unmatched bases: 6. This CDR3 is built from 15 residues. Germline CDR1 LNHDA, CDR2 SQIVND (reference sequence).

The chain employs TRBV18 and TRBJ1-1; D call uncertain. Trimming pared 5 bases from V and 1 base from J, leaving 14 bases between. From germline, CDR1 is KGHSH and CDR2 LQKENI. The length of the CDR3 is 15 residues. The CDR3 DNA reads as TGTGCCAGCTCAGGGCCGGAAGGGAGGAACACTGAAGCTTTCTTT. Amino acids: CASSGPEGRNTEAFF.

This sequence joins TRBV9 and TRBJ2-1; 10 nucleotides agree with TRBD1. J lost 3 bases, V lost 3 bases, and 3 bases had no gene match. There are 15 residues in the CDR3. Germline CDR1 and CDR2: SGDLS and YYNGEE. CDR3 in DNA: TGTGCCAGCAGCGCCGGACAGGGGGTCTACAATGAGCAGTTCTTC. Translation: CASSAGQGVYNEQFF.

This sequence joins TRBV27 and TRBJ2-2, with 8 bases matching TRBD2. The length of the CDR3 is 15 residues. Trimming removed 4 bases from V and 7 bases from J; junction bases left unmatched: 8. The germline V gene has CDR1 MNHEY and CDR2 SMNVEV (reference sequence). The CDR3 DNA reads as TGTGCCAGCAGTTACGGGGGGGCCGGGTACGGGGAGCTGTTTTTT. It codes for CASSYGGAGYGELFF.

The chain has TRBV19 and TRBJ1-2, with TRBD1 matching over 7 bases. The CDR3 consists of 13 residues. V trimming: 10 bases; J trimming: 4 bases; junction bases outside the gene matches: 9. Looked up from germline, CDR1 is LNHDA and CDR2 is SQIVND (reference sequence). The CDR3 nucleotides are TGTGCCATTTCCAGGGGGAGAGGCTATGGCTACACCTTC. Translation: CAISRGRGYGYTF.

The chain uses TRBV30 and TRBJ2-7; 7 bases agree with TRBD1. This CDR3 is 13 amino acids long. V shed 0 bases and J 3 bases; nucleotides not matched to a gene: 2. Germline V gene data show CDR1 as GTSNPN and CDR2 as SVGIG (reference sequence). The CDR3 sequence is CAWSVAGGYEQYF. The CDR3 coding sequence is TGTGCCTGGAGTGTAGCAGGGGGCTACGAGCAGTACTTC.

The rearrangement joins TRBV7-2 to TRBJ2-3; D may be TRBD1 (6 bases). Germline CDR1 SGHTA, CDR2 FQGNSA. The CDR3 length is 19 residues. V was shortened by 3 bases and J by 0 bases, with 22 bases between the two germline ends. CDR3: CASSLRVLLLGGSTDTQYF. The DNA of the CDR3 is TGTGCCAGCAGCTTGCGAGTCCTACTACTAGGGGGTAGCACAGATACGCAGTATTTT.

The rearrangement links TRBV7-8 to TRBJ1-2; unclear D gene. Germline CDR1 SGHVS, CDR2 FQNEAQ. Deletions cut 5 bases from V and 2 bases from J, with 9 bases between. The CDR3 is 13 amino acids. The CDR3 DNA reads TGTGCCAGCAGCGATGTGAGGAACTATGGCTACACCTTC. This encodes CASSDVRNYGYTF.

CDR3: CASSRNNRNTEAFF. DNA of the CDR3: TGTGCCAGCTCACGAAATAACAGGAACACTGAAGCTTTCTTT. The chain uses TRBV18 and TRBJ1-1; D remains ambiguous. Germline CDR1 and CDR2: KGHSH and LQKENI. Deletions cut 4 bases from V and 1 base from J, with 10 bases between. CDR3 length: 14 residues.

This clone was recorded a few times. V and J are TRBV19 and TRBJ2-2; 7 bases align to TRBD1. V was pared by 4 bases and J by 2 bases, with 10 bases of the junction left unmatched. The CDR3 covers 17 residues. From germline, CDR1 is LNHDA and CDR2 SQIVND (reference sequence). The CDR3 loop reads CASSTLPGQLNTGELFF. The CDR3 DNA reads TGTGCCAGTAGTACTTTACCGGGACAGCTTAACACCGGGGAGCTGTTTTTT.

The gene calls are TRBV6-4 and TRBJ2-5, with D tentatively TRBD2 (7 bases). CDR3 size: 13 residues. V dropped 9 bases and J dropped 4 bases, with 15 bases sitting between them. Germline-derived CDR1 and CDR2 are MRHNA and SNTAGT. CDR3 bases: TGTGCCAGAGGGGGGGCTGGGGGAGAGACCCAGTACTTC. Residues: CARGGAGGETQYF.